Presented here are 18 T cell receptor beta chains from one specimen sequenced in a study of blood T cell repertoires in COVID-19. TCRdb's copy holds only in-frame clones and misses some; the assay was immunoSEQ multiplex PCR. The sample carries around 140,000 clones, about 86% recorded once. Sequencing was carried out using PBMCs or T cells enriched from blood (not recorded which). The source of these receptors is a middle-aged man with acute COVID-19.

Remarks on this clone: A read error may account for a junction end that differs from germline. The chain is built from TRBV7-7 and TRBJ2-1, with D perhaps matching TRBD2 (6 bases). Germline CDR1 SSHAT, CDR2 FNYEAQ (reference sequence). CDR3 length: 15 residues. CDR3 DNA sequence: TGTGCTAGCAGCTTACGTCGGGAGAACTACAATGAGCAGTTCTTC. Its translation: CASSLRRENYNEQFF.

On this clone itself: Other DNA sequences from this sample encode an identical CDR3 as well. V and J are TRBV9 and TRBJ1-2; 10 bases align to TRBD1. The V gene end was trimmed by 2 bases and the J gene end by 3 bases; junction bases not matched to a gene: 1. This CDR3 region has 14 residues. Germline CDR1 is SGDLS and CDR2 is YYNGEE. CDR3 sequence (DNA): TGTGCCAGCAGCGTGACAGGGGGCGACTATGGCTACACCTTC. It codes for CASSVTGGDYGYTF.

The chain combines TRBV5-8 with TRBJ2-1, with 11 bases matching TRBD2. Germline assignment: CDR1 SGHTS and CDR2 YDEGEE. The trim removed 4 bases at V and 8 bases at J, leaving 5 bases unmatched. CDR3 length equals 14 residues. The CDR3 reads CASSRSGGGDEQFF. CDR3 in DNA: TGTGCCAGCAGCCGTAGCGGGGGGGGTGATGAGCAGTTCTTC.

V usage is TRBV24-1 and J usage is TRBJ1-5, with D uncertain. Germline CDR1 reads KGHDR; CDR2 reads SFDVKD. The V and J ends lost 9 bases and 2 bases respectively, with 16 bases between them. The CDR3 spans 15 residues. CDR3: CATRYRGMGNQPQHF. CDR3 nucleotides: TGTGCCACCCGTTACCGAGGGATGGGCAATCAGCCCCAGCATTTT.

This sequence joins TRBV7-6 and TRBJ2-3, with D possibly TRBD2 on 5 matching bases. The CDR3 is 14 amino acids. V was clipped by 0 bases and J by 2 bases, with 6 bases between them. Germline values: CDR1 SGHVS, CDR2 FNYEAQ. The CDR3 protein is CASSLAGATDTQYF. As DNA, the CDR3 is TGTGCCAGCAGCTTAGCGGGAGCCACAGATACGCAGTATTTT.

The V and J genes are TRBV7-9 and TRBJ2-7; 9 bases fit TRBD2. Germline V CDR1 and CDR2: SEHNR, FQNEAQ (reference sequence). With V trimmed by 4 bases and J by 4 bases, 5 bases remained unmatched. The length of the CDR3 is 14 residues. CDR3 sequence reads: CASSSLSGGYEQYF. The CDR3 coding sequence is TGTGCCAGCAGCTCTCTTAGCGGGGGATACGAGCAGTACTTC.

As DNA, the CDR3 is TGTGCCAGCAGTTACTCGACTAGCGGGCGCTCCTACGAGCAGTACTTC. Encoded protein: CASSYSTSGRSYEQYF. The chain uses TRBV6-5 and TRBJ2-7; TRBD2 matches 10 bases. The CDR3 has 16 residues. Trimming removed 0 bases from V and 0 bases from J; junction bases left unmatched: 2. Germline assignment: CDR1 MNHEY and CDR2 SVGAGI.

The chain recombines TRBV7-3 with TRBJ2-2; TRBD2 might be the D (6 bases). V was trimmed by 5 bases and J by 7 bases, leaving 14 bases between them. Germline V gene sequence: CDR1 SGHTA, CDR2 FQGTGA. CDR3 length equals 14 residues. CDR3 residues: CASSPGTAGGELFF. The DNA of the CDR3 is TGTGCCAGCAGCCCAGGGACTGCGGGCGGGGAGCTGTTTTTT.

The table lists this clone with a count of one. The chain couples TRBV12-3 or TRBV12-4 to TRBJ1-2, with unresolved D. There are 13 residues in the CDR3. V gave up 3 bases and J gave up 3 bases, with 8 bases separating them. CDR3 sequence reads: CASSFAGDYGYTF. CDR3 bases: TGTGCCAGCAGTTTCGCGGGCGACTATGGCTACACCTTC.

The V and J genes are TRBV7-9 and TRBJ2-6; 8 nucleotides align to TRBD1. After removal of 3 bases from V and 4 bases from J, the junction contained 5 bases not matched to a gene. CDR1 is SEHNR and CDR2 is FQNEAQ in the germline V gene (reference sequence). The CDR3 loop spans 16 amino acids. The CDR3 region is CASSLTGANGANVLTF. The CDR3 nucleotides read TGTGCCAGCAGCTTGACAGGGGCTAACGGGGCCAACGTCCTGACTTTC.

The chain employs TRBV5-4 and TRBJ1-2; 9 positions agree with TRBD1. The CDR3 is made up of 13 amino acids. V dropped 0 bases and J dropped 7; count of bases not matched to a gene: 1. Germline V CDR1 and CDR2: SGHNT, YYREEE (reference sequence). CDR3 loop: CASSLEQGAGYTF. DNA of the CDR3: TGTGCCAGCAGCTTGGAACAGGGGGCTGGCTACACCTTC.

The chain recombines TRBV6-1 with TRBJ1-2, with D maybe TRBD1 (6 bases). Germline CDR1 reads MNHNS; CDR2 reads SASEGT. V was shortened by 2 bases and J by 3 bases, with 10 bases between the two germline ends. This CDR3 has 14 residues. The CDR3 loop is CASSESQGHYGYTF. The CDR3 nucleotides read TGTGCCAGCAGTGAATCTCAGGGGCACTATGGCTACACCTTC.

The chain has TRBV6-5 and TRBJ2-2, with 9 bases aligning to TRBD1. V gave up 8 bases and J gave up 5 bases; unmatched junction bases: 6. Germline lookup yields CDR1 MNHEY and CDR2 SVGAGI. The CDR3 is 14 residues long. The CDR3 here is CASPRDRVTGELFF. The CDR3 bases are TGTGCCAGCCCCCGGGACAGGGTAACCGGGGAGCTGTTTTTT.

This chain links TRBV18 with TRBJ1-2; 7 bases align to TRBD1. The CDR3 covers 14 residues. V shed 2 bases and J 6 bases; nucleotides not matched to a gene: 6. The germline gives CDR1 KGHSH, CDR2 LQKENI. The CDR3 sequence: CASSPSDRENGYTF. CDR3 nucleotide sequence: TGTGCCAGCTCACCATCCGACAGGGAAAATGGCTACACCTTC.

The chain joins TRBV6-5 to TRBJ1-1; D might be TRBD1 (5 bases). The CDR3 runs to 14 residues. The ends were cut back, 6 bases at V and 1 base at J, with 12 bases in the middle. From germline, CDR1 is MNHEY and CDR2 SVGAGI. CDR3: CASRSFTGNTEAFF. The CDR3 nucleotides read TGTGCCAGCAGATCCTTTACAGGGAACACTGAAGCTTTCTTT.

This clone was picked up one time. V is TRBV3-1 (or the pseudogene TRBV3-2) and J is TRBJ2-5; D might be TRBD2 (6 bases). This CDR3 region has 14 residues. Per the germline V gene, CDR1 is LGHDT and CDR2 is YNNKEL (reference sequence). V lost 4 bases, J lost 2 bases, and 11 bases lay in between. The CDR3 DNA sequence: TGTGCCAGCAGCCTGACTAGACCTCAAGAGACCCAGTACTTC. Translating it yields CASSLTRPQETQYF.

In this sample, this clone turned up a few times. CDR3 DNA: TGTGCCAGCAGCCCCACCTCCCAGGGATATGAGCAGTTCTTC. As protein: CASSPTSQGYEQFF. The chain links TRBV14 to TRBJ2-1; D possibly corresponds to TRBD1 (5 bases). The CDR3 has 14 residues. V lost 4 bases and J lost 8, with 15 bases in between. Germline V gene sequence: CDR1 SGHDN, CDR2 FVKESK.

This chain connects TRBV30 to TRBJ1-5, with D unclear. Germline loops: CDR1 GTSNPN, CDR2 SVGIG (reference sequence). V was cut by 2 bases and J by 1 base, with 9 bases left in between. The CDR3 totals 14 residues. Here the CDR3 DNA reads TGTGCCTGGAGTCATATTGAGAGCAATCAGCCCCAGCATTTT. Translated: CAWSHIESNQPQHF.